A single sample is the source of the 22 T cell receptor beta chains below, sequenced in a study of identifying expanded T cells in peripheral blood. The assay was immunoSEQ multiplex PCR, and TCRdb's table has in-frame clones only and misses some. The sample holds around 120,000 clones, 84% seen once. Sequenced input: blood. These receptors originate from a person between 18 and 75 years old in good health.

The chain recombines TRBV18 with TRBJ1-5, with 7 bases that match TRBD1. This CDR3 contains 15 residues. V trimming: 1 base; J trimming: 4 bases; junction bases outside the gene matches: 4. CDR1 KGHSH and CDR2 LQKENI come from the germline V gene. The CDR3 DNA follows: TGTGCCAGCTCACCACTCGGGACAGCTAATCAGCCCCAGCATTTT. Its translation: CASSPLGTANQPQHF.

This chain connects TRBV6-5 to TRBJ2-2; 9 bases map to TRBD1. The CDR3 is 14 amino acids. Looked up from germline, CDR1 is MNHEY and CDR2 is SVGAGI. V lost 7 bases to trimming and J lost 6 bases; unmatched junction nucleotides: 6. CDR3: CASTSDRGPGELFF. As DNA, the CDR3 is TGTGCCAGCACGTCGGACAGGGGCCCCGGGGAGCTGTTTTTT.

V usage is TRBV6-6 and J usage is TRBJ2-7; D is uncertain. The CDR3 loop spans 13 amino acids. Trimming left V 0 bases short and J 5 bases short, with 8 bases between. Germline CDR1 and CDR2: MNHNY and SVGAGI (reference sequence). CDR3 in DNA: TGTGCCAGCAGTTACTCCCCGGGCCACGAGCAGTACTTC. This codes for CASSYSPGHEQYF.

The rearrangement uses TRBV7-9 and TRBJ1-1; a weak D match, TRBD1 (6 bases). Trimming left V 4 bases short and J 1 base short, with 13 bases between. Per germline, CDR1 SEHNR and CDR2 FQNEAQ (reference sequence). The CDR3 spans 15 residues. This CDR3 reads CASSSLQGTNTEAFF. The CDR3 DNA is TGTGCCAGCAGCTCGCTACAGGGTACGAACACTGAAGCTTTCTTT.

V usage is TRBV7-9 and J usage is TRBJ2-3; D ambiguous. The CDR3 sequence is 15 residues long. Trimming pared 7 bases from V and 3 bases from J, leaving 17 bases between. Looked up from germline, CDR1 is SEHNR and CDR2 is FQNEAQ (reference sequence). Here the CDR3 reads CASTLTQFVTDTQYF. CDR3 DNA: TGTGCCAGCACCCTGACGCAGTTCGTGACAGATACGCAGTATTTT.

V is TRBV2 and J is TRBJ1-4, with 10 nucleotides matching TRBD1. V shed 8 bases and J 10 bases; nucleotides not matched to a gene: 7. CDR3 length: 13 residues. Germline CDR1 and CDR2: SNHLY and FYNNEI. This CDR3 is CASSRQGAGKLFF. As DNA, the CDR3 is TGTGCCAGCTCCCGACAGGGGGCCGGAAAACTGTTTTTT.

A few counts support this clone. The chain carries TRBV19 and TRBJ1-3, with D unclear. The CDR3 has 13 amino acids. Trimming took 6 bases from V and 4 from J, leaving 10 bases between them. Germline V gives CDR1 LNHDA, CDR2 SQIVND (reference sequence). DNA of the CDR3: TGTGCCAGTAGGCGAATTTCCGGAAACACCATATATTTT. This translates into CASRRISGNTIYF.

The genes are TRBV7-2 and TRBJ2-1; D gene uncertain. V lost 1 base and J 7 bases, leaving 11 bases between the germline ends. The length of the CDR3 is 14 residues. Germline CDR1 is SGHTA and CDR2 is FQGNSA. The CDR3 loop is CASSLVISPNEQFF. The DNA of the CDR3 is TGTGCCAGCAGCTTAGTTATCAGCCCAAATGAGCAGTTCTTC. Supplemented by reference TRBV7-2 and TRBJ2-1, the full variable domain reads GAGVSQSPSNKVTEKGKDVELRCDPISGHTALYWYRQSLGQGLEFLIYFQGNSAPDKSGLPSDRFSAERTGGSVSTLTIQRTQQEDSAVYLCASSLVISPNEQFFGPGTRLTVL.

V gene TRBV15 combines with J gene TRBJ2-7; D gene uncertain. V was clipped by 5 bases and J by 0 bases, with 8 bases between them. This CDR3 is 13 amino acids long. Germline values: CDR1 LNHNV, CDR2 YYDKDF (reference sequence). The CDR3 protein is CATSLHSSYEQYF. In nucleotides, the CDR3 is TGTGCCACCAGCCTACACAGCTCCTACGAGCAGTACTTC.

The CDR3 loop reads CASSGDPGQPQHF. The CDR3 region has the DNA TGTGCCAGCAGCGGAGATCCAGGACAGCCCCAGCATTTT. The rearrangement links TRBV11-2 to TRBJ1-5, with no clear D. Per germline, CDR1 SGHAT and CDR2 FQNNGV. Trimming left V 5 bases short and J 7 bases short, with 12 bases between. This CDR3 is built from 13 residues.

This clone showed up just once. The J gene is TRBJ1-1, the V gene TRBV6-6, with a tentative D call TRBD1 (6 bases). CDR3 length: 11 residues. The V gene's germline CDR1 is MNHNY and CDR2 SVGAGI (reference sequence). V lost 6 bases and J 10 bases, leaving 12 bases between the germline ends. The CDR3 here is CASRGTTSAFF. The CDR3 DNA reads as TGTGCCAGCAGAGGGACAACATCAGCTTTCTTT.

The V call is TRBV2, the J call TRBJ1-1; no definite D call. The CDR3 consists of 12 residues. The V gene lost 2 bases and the J gene lost 11 bases, with 12 bases spanning the gap. Germline V gene data show CDR1 as SNHLY and CDR2 as FYNNEI. CDR3 sequence reads: CASSERPSWAFF. CDR3 DNA sequence: TGTGCCAGCAGTGAACGGCCAAGTTGGGCTTTCTTT. Combining the CDR3 with reference TRBV2 and TRBJ1-1 gives the whole variable domain EPEVTQTPSHQVTQMGQEVILRCVPISNHLYFYWYRQILGQKVEFLVSFYNNEISEKSEIFDDQFSVERPDGSNFTLKIRSTKLEDSAMYFCASSERPSWAFFGQGTRLTVV.

The gene calls are TRBV11-2 and TRBJ1-2, with D perhaps TRBD1 (5 bases). Germline CDR1 SGHAT, CDR2 FQNNGV. There are 16 residues in the CDR3. Trimming pared 4 bases from V and 5 bases from J, leaving 20 bases between. The CDR3 coding sequence is TGTGCCAGCAGCTCACAGACCGGGACCAGGCTATATGGCTACACCTTC. This translates into CASSSQTGTRLYGYTF.

V and J are TRBV18 and TRBJ2-3, with 8 positions matching TRBD1. V gave up 0 bases and J gave up 4 bases; unmatched junction bases: 6. CDR3 length equals 16 residues. Germline V gene data show CDR1 as KGHSH and CDR2 as LQKENI. In DNA, the CDR3 is TGTGCCAGCTCACCACCTCCAGGGGGCGCCTCAGATACGCAGTATTTT. This sequence encodes CASSPPPGGASDTQYF.

The count of this clone is one. The V and J genes are TRBV7-2 and TRBJ2-3; D is unresolved. Trimming pared 2 bases from V and 8 bases from J, leaving 14 bases between. This CDR3 spans 14 amino acids. Germline assignment: CDR1 SGHTA and CDR2 FQGNSA. The CDR3 here is CASSLSEVRATQYF. Written as DNA, the CDR3 is TGTGCCAGCAGCTTAAGCGAAGTTCGCGCTACGCAGTATTTT.

The V and J genes are TRBV15 and TRBJ1-2; D might be TRBD1 (5 bases). The CDR3 consists of 14 residues. The germline V gene encodes CDR1 LNHNV and CDR2 YYDKDF (reference sequence). Trimming left V 0 bases short and J 4 bases short, with 9 bases between. DNA of the CDR3: TGTGCCACCAGCAGAGATAAAGGGGCCTATGGCTACACCTTC. Encoded protein: CATSRDKGAYGYTF. The full variable domain, rest sourced from reference TRBV15 and TRBJ1-2, is DAMVIQNPRYQVTQFGKPVTLSCSQTLNHNVMYWYQQKSSQAPKLLFHYYDKDFNNEADTPDNFQSRRPNTSFCFLDIRSPGLGDTAMYLCATSRDKGAYGYTFGSGTRLTVV.

CDR3 coding DNA: TGTGCCAGCAGCCAACGGACAGGGGTCACCACTGAAGCTTTCTTT. Protein sequence: CASSQRTGVTTEAFF. The chain recombines TRBV7-9 with TRBJ1-1, with 9 positions matching TRBD1. The V gene's germline CDR1 is SEHNR and CDR2 FQNEAQ (reference sequence). Losses at the gene ends were 5 bases for V and 4 bases for J; bases not matched to a gene: 8. The CDR3 is 15 amino acids.

The chain recombines TRBV5-6 with TRBJ1-2; 7 bases map to TRBD1. The CDR3 length is 15 residues. Germline V gene data show CDR1 as SGHDT and CDR2 as YYEEEE. V was clipped by 3 bases and J by 5 bases; unmatched bases: 10. CDR3: CASSWGDSRIYGYTF. The CDR3 DNA reads as TGTGCCAGCAGCTGGGGGGACAGTCGGATTTATGGCTACACCTTC.

A few counts support this clone. The rearrangement uses TRBV7-3 and TRBJ1-1; no reliable D call. The CDR3 contains 14 residues. The ends were cut back, 2 bases at V and 0 bases at J, with 7 bases in the middle. Germline-derived CDR1 and CDR2 are SGHTA and FQGTGA. The CDR3 protein is CASSLLGLNTEAFF. The CDR3 DNA reads TGTGCCAGCAGCTTATTGGGCCTGAACACTGAAGCTTTCTTT. Based on the CDR3 plus reference TRBV7-3 and TRBJ1-1, the full variable domain is GAGVSQTPSNKVTEKGKYVELRCDPISGHTALYWYRQSLGQGPEFLIYFQGTGAADDSGLPNDRFFAVRPEGSVSTLKIQRTERGDSAVYLCASSLLGLNTEAFFGQGTRLTVV.

The chain carries TRBV11-2 and TRBJ2-1; D perhaps matches TRBD1 (5 bases). This CDR3 is 13 amino acids long. Germline V gives CDR1 SGHAT, CDR2 FQNNGV. V lost 0 bases, J lost 15 bases, and 15 bases lay in between. The CDR3 reads CASSLDWGTFPFF. The CDR3 nucleotides are TGTGCCAGCAGCTTAGATTGGGGCACTTTCCCGTTCTTC.

The V and J genes are TRBV7-2 and TRBJ2-7; 12 positions agree with TRBD1. CDR1 and CDR2 (germline): SGHTA, FQGNSA. V was pared by 3 bases and J by 6 bases, with 6 bases of the junction left unmatched. This CDR3 contains 15 residues. The CDR3 loop is CASSFGGQGATEQYF. CDR3 nucleotide sequence: TGTGCCAGCAGCTTTGGGGGACAGGGGGCGACCGAGCAGTACTTC.

The genes are TRBV6-1 and TRBJ1-5, with D possibly being TRBD1 (6 bases). V lost 7 bases and J 2 bases, leaving 15 bases between the germline ends. The CDR3 spans 15 residues. Per the germline V gene, CDR1 is MNHNS and CDR2 is SASEGT. DNA of the CDR3: TGTGCCAGCATTTTGACAGGAGGAGGCAATCAGCCCCAGCATTTT. Translating it yields CASILTGGGNQPQHF.